Listed below are T cell receptor beta chains from one sample, sequenced in a study of blood T cell repertoires in COVID-19. Assay: immunoSEQ multiplex PCR; the TCRdb copy retains only in-frame clones and omits some. The sample consists of more than 45,000 clones, 70% to 90% of them appearing once. The source material was peripheral blood. These receptor sequences come from a human donor in a cohort sampled during active COVID-19. Both conserved end residues are part of each CDR3. A D gene is named only where the DNA matches it firmly.

V: TRBV28; D: .; J: TRBJ2-5; CDR3: CASTGGRTQYF
V: TRBV9; D: .; J: TRBJ2-7; CDR3: CASSVGGQNSYEQYF
V: TRBV30; D: TRBD2; J: TRBJ2-3; CDR3: CAWSLSSGADTQYF
V: TRBV9; D: .; J: TRBJ2-2; CDR3: CASSPKGASRTGELFF
V: TRBV4-1; D: .; J: TRBJ2-1; CDR3: CASRPSPMAGSYNEQFF
V: TRBV4-2; D: .; J: TRBJ2-1; CDR3: CASSQAIADIYNEQFF
V: TRBV5-1; D: .; J: TRBJ2-7; CDR3: CASSLGGYEQYF
V: TRBV18; D: TRBD1; J: TRBJ2-1; CDR3: CASGGQAYNEQFF
V: TRBV7-2; D: TRBD1; J: TRBJ2-5; CDR3: CASSLGRARGQTQYF
V: TRBV6-1; D: TRBD2; J: TRBJ2-5; CDR3: CASSEPGSGSGETQYF
V: TRBV6-5; D: .; J: TRBJ1-6; CDR3: CASTPGRGNSPLHF
V: TRBV19; D: .; J: TRBJ2-1; CDR3: CASSIGGSRNEQFF
V: TRBV6-5; D: TRBD1; J: TRBJ1-1; CDR3: CASSYRRAGGGTEAFF
V: TRBV28; D: TRBD1; J: TRBJ1-2; CDR3: CASSQRQGEGYTF
V: TRBV6-5; D: .; J: TRBJ1-2; CDR3: CASSFINYGYTF
V: TRBV19; D: .; J: TRBJ1-2; CDR3: CASSIAPRPWETYTF
V: TRBV5-1; D: .; J: TRBJ2-3; CDR3: CASSLGTSSDTQYF
V: TRBV6-6; D: TRBD1; J: TRBJ1-1; CDR3: CASSYSGQSSGTEAFF
V: TRBV2; D: .; J: TRBJ2-7; CDR3: CASSDGRSSSYEQYF
V: TRBV7-6; D: TRBD1; J: TRBJ2-6; CDR3: CASSLRTGTGGSGANVLTF
V: TRBV5-4; D: .; J: TRBJ2-5; CDR3: CASSSQGHLQETQYF
V: TRBV6-5; D: .; J: TRBJ2-3; CDR3: CASTWRSHTDTQYF
V: TRBV27; D: TRBD2; J: TRBJ2-1; CDR3: CASSRQAGASNNEQFF
V: TRBV7-3; D: TRBD1; J: TRBJ1-4; CDR3: CASSLTGQINEKLFF
V: TRBV19; D: TRBD1; J: TRBJ2-3; CDR3: CASSPPGTGGTDTQYF
V: TRBV28; D: .; J: TRBJ2-5; CDR3: CASRGTSRRFETQYF
V: TRBV25-1; D: .; J: TRBJ2-3; CDR3: CASSRQFTDTQYF
V: TRBV19; D: TRBD2; J: TRBJ2-3; CDR3: CASSMGTSARTDTQYF
V: TRBV24-1; D: TRBD1; J: TRBJ2-5; CDR3: CATSGGQKKETQYF
V: TRBV5-1; D: .; J: TRBJ2-3; CDR3: CASSLAPADTQYF
V: TRBV5-1; D: TRBD1; J: TRBJ1-5; CDR3: CASSPGTGGIQPQHF
V: TRBV7-9; D: .; J: TRBJ1-1; CDR3: CASSLRSGGGVYPEAFF
V: TRBV5-1; D: TRBD1; J: TRBJ2-3; CDR3: CASSLQTGATITDTQYF
V: TRBV7-9; D: TRBD2; J: TRBJ2-5; CDR3: CASSPGLEETQYF
V: TRBV24-1; D: TRBD2; J: TRBJ2-1; CDR3: CATSDLAGVVNEQFF
V: TRBV27; D: TRBD2; J: TRBJ2-3; CDR3: CASSFGGWSDTQYF
V: TRBV7-9; D: TRBD2; J: TRBJ2-3; CDR3: CASSIWTSGSTDTQYF
V: TRBV24-1; D: TRBD1; J: TRBJ2-7; CDR3: CATSETGQGALNEQYF
V: TRBV20-1; D: .; J: TRBJ1-5; CDR3: CSASEQVEQPQHF
V: TRBV11-2; D: .; J: TRBJ1-1; CDR3: CASSPNGGNTEAFF
V: TRBV5-4; D: TRBD1; J: TRBJ1-2; CDR3: CASAGTGGAHGYTF
V: TRBV19; D: TRBD1; J: TRBJ2-2; CDR3: CASSRTGGGGELFF
V: TRBV4-1; D: TRBD2; J: TRBJ2-5; CDR3: CASSQEGTSGVQETQYF
V: TRBV6-2/TRBV6-3; D: TRBD2; J: TRBJ2-1; CDR3: CASSYPPTSGRTNEQFF
V: TRBV3-1/TRBV3-2; D: .; J: TRBJ2-3; CDR3: CASSSYYTDTQYF
V: TRBV7-3; D: .; J: TRBJ2-1; CDR3: CASSLNLGVGNEQFF
V: TRBV6-7; D: TRBD2; J: TRBJ2-1; CDR3: CASIGTSGAAEQFF